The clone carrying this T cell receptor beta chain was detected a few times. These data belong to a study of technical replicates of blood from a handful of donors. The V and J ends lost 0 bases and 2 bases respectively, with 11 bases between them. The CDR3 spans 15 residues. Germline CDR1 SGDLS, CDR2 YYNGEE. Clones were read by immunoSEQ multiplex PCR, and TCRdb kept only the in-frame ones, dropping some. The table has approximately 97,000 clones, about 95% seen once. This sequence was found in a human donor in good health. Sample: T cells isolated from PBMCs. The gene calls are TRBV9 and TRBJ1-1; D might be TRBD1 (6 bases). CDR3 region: CASSVDVQGNTEAFF. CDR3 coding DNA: TGTGCCAGCAGCGTAGATGTACAGGGTAACACTGAAGCTTTCTTT.